This T cell receptor beta chain stems from a study of T cells in Graves' hyperthyroidism and ophthalmopathy. This clonotype was seen many times. What it binds is unknown. One junction end disagrees with the germline gene, perhaps due to a read error. Whole-study findings and limits: Blood also showed most of the thyroid clonotypes that were expanded above 0.001.

Template material for amplifying TCR beta CDR3 regions consisted of RNA transcripts. During a first-round RT-PCR of the TCR CDR3, the HTBI primer set was used. TCRdb recomputed calls from the multiplex PCR reads with MiXCR, one row per CDR3 protein. This sample has about 350,000 distinct CDR3 sequences, with 15% to 20% found just once. The CDR3 has 14 residues. Germline CDR1 and CDR2: SGHTA and FQGNSA. The V gene is TRBV7-2, the J gene TRBJ1-3; no definite D call. The origin of this receptor is a woman in her forties with Graves' ophthalmopathy. The sample was blood. In DNA form, the CDR3 reads TGTGCCAGCACCTTAGACATCTCTGGAAACACCATATATTTT. This sequence encodes CASTLDISGNTIYF. The whole variable domain, remainder taken from reference TRBV7-2 and TRBJ1-3, is GAGVSQSPSNKVTEKGKDVELRCDPISGHTALYWYRQSLGQGLEFLIYFQGNSAPDKSGLPSDRFSAERTGGSVSTLTIQRTQQEDSAVYLCASTLDISGNTIYFGEGSWLTVV.